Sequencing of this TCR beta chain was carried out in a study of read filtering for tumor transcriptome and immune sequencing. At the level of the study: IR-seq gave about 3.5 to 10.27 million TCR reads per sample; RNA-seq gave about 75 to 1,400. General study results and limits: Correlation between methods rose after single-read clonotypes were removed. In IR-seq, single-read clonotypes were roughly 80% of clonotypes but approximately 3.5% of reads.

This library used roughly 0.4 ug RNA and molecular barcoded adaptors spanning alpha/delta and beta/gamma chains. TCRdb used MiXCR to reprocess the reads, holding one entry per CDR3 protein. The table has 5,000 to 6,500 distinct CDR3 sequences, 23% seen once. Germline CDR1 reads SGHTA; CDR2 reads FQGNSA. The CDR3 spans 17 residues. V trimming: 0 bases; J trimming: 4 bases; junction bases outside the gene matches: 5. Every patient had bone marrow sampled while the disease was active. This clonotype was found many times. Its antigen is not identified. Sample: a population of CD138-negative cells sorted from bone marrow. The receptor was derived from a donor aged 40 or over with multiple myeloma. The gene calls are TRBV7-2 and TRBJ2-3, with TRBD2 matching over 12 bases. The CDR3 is CASSLALASGRADTQYF. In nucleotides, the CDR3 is TGTGCCAGCAGCTTAGCGTTGGCTAGCGGGAGGGCAGATACGCAGTATTTT.